A single sample is the source of the 30 T cell receptor beta chains below, sequenced in a study of T cells in localized non-small cell lung cancer. Method: immunoSEQ multiplex PCR; TCRdb's copy keeps in-frame clones and lacks some. Of fewer than 35,000 clones listed, about nine tenths are singletons. Source: peripheral blood, taken before any cancer treatment. The receptors shown here come from a man between 40 and 75 years old with stage I lung adenocarcinoma.

V is TRBV9 and J is TRBJ1-2; D perhaps matches TRBD1 (6 bases). The CDR3 is made up of 15 amino acids. The germline gives CDR1 SGDLS, CDR2 YYNGEE. Trimming cost V 4 bases and J 0 bases, with 13 bases left between them. The CDR3 DNA reads as TGTGCCAGCAGCCCCCAAGGGGGGGCTAACTATGGCTACACCTTC. Its protein product is CASSPQGGANYGYTF.

The chain is built from TRBV7-9 and TRBJ1-2, with no clear D. The CDR3 totals 15 residues. Trimming cost V 5 bases and J 8 bases, with 21 bases left between them. Looked up from germline, CDR1 is SEHNR and CDR2 is FQNEAQ (reference sequence). The CDR3 loop is CASSRRVEHSGGYTF. In DNA form, the CDR3 reads TGTGCCAGCAGCCGGAGGGTCGAACACTCCGGGGGCTACACCTTC.

The CDR3 sequence: CASSQGIQGNYEQYF. CDR3 DNA sequence: TGCGCCAGCAGCCAAGGGATCCAGGGAAACTACGAGCAGTACTTC. J is TRBJ2-7 and V is TRBV4-1, with a weak D call TRBD1 (5 bases). V was clipped by 1 base and J by 3 bases, with 13 bases between them. Per the germline V gene, CDR1 is MGHRA and CDR2 is YSYEKL. This CDR3 region has 15 residues.

In DNA form, the CDR3 reads TGCGCCAGCACCCGGACTACCCTGGGGCGGGAGACCCAGTACTTC. Amino acids: CASTRTTLGRETQYF. This chain uses TRBV10-2 with TRBJ2-5; tentatively, D is TRBD2 (6 bases). CDR3 length: 15 residues. V was pared by 7 bases and J by 5 bases, with 20 bases between. Germline V lookup: CDR1 WSHSY, CDR2 SAAADI.

The chain combines TRBV30 with TRBJ1-2, with D possibly being TRBD1 (5 bases). The CDR3 covers 10 residues. Germline lookup yields CDR1 GTSNPN and CDR2 SVGIG (reference sequence). For the CDR3, the DNA is TGTGTAGCAGGGAACTATGGCTACACCTTC. Encoded protein: CVAGNYGYTF.

The rearrangement joins TRBV25-1 to TRBJ2-3; tentatively, D is TRBD1 or TRBD2 (6 bases each). The V gene's germline CDR1 is MGHDK and CDR2 SYGVNS. This CDR3 is 13 amino acids long. V was trimmed by 5 bases and J by 9 bases, leaving 15 bases between them. The CDR3 here is CASSRGDVGTQYF. CDR3 coding DNA: TGTGCCAGCAGTAGGGGGGACGTGGGGACGCAGTATTTT. The full variable domain, its missing parts supplied by reference TRBV25-1 and TRBJ2-3, is EADIYQTPRYLVIGTGKKITLECSQTMGHDKMYWYQQDPGMELHLIHYSYGVNSTEKGDLSSESTVSRIRTEHFPLTLESARPSHTSQYLCASSRGDVGTQYFGPGTRLTVL.

The rearrangement links TRBV6-6 to TRBJ2-7; TRBD1 agrees at 10 bases. Germline CDR1 reads MNHNY; CDR2 reads SVGAGI (reference sequence). The CDR3 sequence is 13 residues long. The trim removed 6 bases at V and 5 bases at J, leaving 4 bases unmatched. The CDR3 region is CASRGTGEDEQYF. The CDR3 DNA reads as TGTGCCAGCAGGGGGACAGGGGAGGACGAGCAGTACTTC.

In its sample, this clone was seen once. The chain is built from TRBV15 and TRBJ1-1; D gene ambiguous. Germline-derived CDR1 and CDR2 are LNHNV and YYDKDF (reference sequence). V was cut by 0 bases and J by 3 bases, with 14 bases left in between. The CDR3 is 16 residues long. The CDR3 nucleotides read TGTGCCACCAGCAGAGATAATACCGGAGCCCACACTGAAGCTTTCTTT. As protein: CATSRDNTGAHTEAFF.

The chain links TRBV5-1 to TRBJ1-1, with D hard to call. There are 14 residues in the CDR3. The V end was cut by 6 bases, the J end by 1 base, with 13 bases between. Germline V gene data show CDR1 as SGHRS and CDR2 as YFSETQ. The CDR3 DNA reads as TGCGCCAGCACACCGGAAGAAGGGAACACTGAAGCTTTCTTT. Translated, it gives CASTPEEGNTEAFF.

The chain recombines TRBV11-3 with TRBJ2-5; TRBD2 aligns across 11 bases. Germline trimming cut 5 bases from V and 2 bases from J; bases unmatched to any gene: 4. The CDR3 length is 15 residues. Per germline, CDR1 SGHNT and CDR2 YENEEA. The CDR3 DNA reads TGTGCCAGCAGCCCGGGACTAGCGGTTCAAGAGACCCAGTACTTC. Translating it yields CASSPGLAVQETQYF.

This chain joins TRBV6-1 and TRBJ1-2; weak D call: TRBD1 (6 bases). Germline V gene data show CDR1 as MNHNS and CDR2 as SASEGT. V was clipped by 4 bases and J by 8 bases, with 11 bases between them. The CDR3 is made up of 12 amino acids. The CDR3 here is CASSVQGAGYTF. CDR3 bases: TGTGCCAGCAGTGTACAGGGAGCGGGCTACACCTTC.

This chain joins TRBV19 and TRBJ1-3; D unresolved. Trimming took off 3 bases at V and 0 bases at J, with 9 bases between the two ends. The CDR3 spans 15 residues. Germline CDR1 is LNHDA and CDR2 is SQIVND (reference sequence). CDR3 sequence (DNA): TGTGCCAGTAGTATCGCAGGTGACTCTGGAAACACCATATATTTT. It translates to CASSIAGDSGNTIYF.

V is TRBV4-2 and J is TRBJ1-3; D gene ambiguous. V dropped 0 bases and J dropped 0 bases, with 12 bases sitting between them. The germline CDR1 and CDR2 sequences are LGHNA and YNFKEQ. The CDR3 loop spans 17 amino acids. DNA for the CDR3: TGTGCCAGCAGCCAAGAATTGAGACCCAGCTCTGGAAACACCATATATTTT. This encodes CASSQELRPSSGNTIYF.

The rearrangement joins TRBV5-8 to TRBJ2-6, with 12 bases matching TRBD2. From germline, CDR1 is SGHTS and CDR2 YDEGEE. The trim removed 4 bases at V and 0 bases at J, leaving 5 bases unmatched. The CDR3 length is 18 residues. CDR3 sequence (DNA): TGTGCCAGCAGCCCCACTAGCGGGGGGCTCTCTGGGGCCAACGTCCTGACTTTC. It yields the protein CASSPTSGGLSGANVLTF.

The rearrangement joins TRBV5-8 to TRBJ2-4, with a possible D match to TRBD2 (7 bases). CDR1 SGHTS and CDR2 YDEGEE come from the germline V gene. The V and J ends lost 0 bases and 5 bases respectively, with 18 bases between them. This CDR3 comprises 17 residues. The CDR3 nucleotides are TGTGCCAGCAGCTTGGAGACTCTGAGGGGGGGCCAAAACATTCAGTACTTC. This translates into CASSLETLRGGQNIQYF. The whole variable domain, remainder taken from reference TRBV5-8 and TRBJ2-4, is EAGVTQSPTHLIKTRGQQATLRCSPISGHTSVYWYQQALGLGLQFLLWYDEGEERNRGNFPPRFSGRQFPNYSSELNVNALELEDSALYLCASSLETLRGGQNIQYFGAGTRLSVL.

This clone has just one count. This rearrangement joins TRBV9 to TRBJ2-4; D possibly corresponds to TRBD1 (6 bases). The CDR3 runs 14 residues. Germline V gives CDR1 SGDLS, CDR2 YYNGEE. V shed 0 bases and J shed 5 bases, with 9 bases lying between them. The CDR3 coding sequence is TGTGCCAGCAGCGTAGGGGACACCCAAAACATTCAGTACTTC. Its translation: CASSVGDTQNIQYF.

This clone was seen once. The V call is TRBV11-2, the J call TRBJ2-7, with unresolved D. CDR3 length equals 12 residues. Trimming shortened V by 5 bases and J by 6 bases, and 11 bases separated the two germline ends. Germline CDR1 is SGHAT and CDR2 is FQNNGV. The CDR3 loop reads CASSPNAPEQYF. The CDR3 nucleotides read TGTGCCAGCAGCCCTAATGCCCCCGAGCAGTACTTC. Complete variable domain (other parts from reference TRBV11-2 and TRBJ2-7): EAGVAQSPRYKIIEKRQSVAFWCNPISGHATLYWYQQILGQGPKLLIQFQNNGVVDDSQLPKDRFSAERLKGVDSTLKIQPAKLEDSAVYLCASSPNAPEQYFGPGTRLTVT.

CDR3 region: CASSFSGTGTTEAFF. The CDR3 DNA reads as TGTGCCAGCAGTTTCTCCGGGACAGGGACCACTGAAGCTTTCTTT. J is TRBJ1-1 and V is TRBV6-6; 9 bases are a match to TRBD1. CDR1 MNHNY and CDR2 SVGAGI come from the germline V gene (reference sequence). The CDR3 spans 15 residues. The V gene end was trimmed by 4 bases and the J gene end by 4 bases; junction bases not matched to a gene: 7.

The chain uses TRBV7-9 and TRBJ2-7; the match to TRBD1 covers 12 bases. CDR1 SEHNR and CDR2 FQNEAQ come from the germline V gene (reference sequence). This CDR3 is built from 14 residues. With V trimmed by 5 bases and J by 6 bases, 5 bases remained unmatched. The CDR3 loop reads CASSRGQGATEQYF. Here the CDR3 DNA reads TGTGCCAGCAGCCGGGGACAGGGGGCGACCGAGCAGTACTTC.

This chain joins TRBV5-1 and TRBJ1-2; D remains unclear. This CDR3 is built from 13 residues. Germline-derived CDR1 and CDR2 are SGHRS and YFSETQ. Trimming stripped 2 bases from V and 6 bases from J, with 11 bases between. The CDR3 DNA reads TGCGCCAGCAGCTTTCCGACGGAAAATGGCTACACCTTC. Translation: CASSFPTENGYTF. The full variable domain, with the rest looked up from reference TRBV5-1 and TRBJ1-2, is KAGVTQTPRYLIKTRGQQVTLSCSPISGHRSVSWYQQTPGQGLQFLFEYFSETQRNKGNFPGRFSGRQFSNSRSEMNVSTLELGDSALYLCASSFPTENGYTFGSGTRLTVV.

V and J are TRBV9 and TRBJ1-6; D ambiguous. Trimming took off 3 bases at V and 8 bases at J, with 9 bases between the two ends. This CDR3 is built from 13 residues. Germline V CDR1 and CDR2: SGDLS, YYNGEE. The CDR3 loop reads CASSAETDSPLHF. For the CDR3, the DNA is TGTGCCAGCAGCGCCGAGACGGATTCACCCCTCCACTTT.

The chain has TRBV7-6 and TRBJ2-2; unclear D gene. V lost 6 bases, J lost 4 bases, and 12 bases lay in between. The germline V gene encodes CDR1 SGHVS and CDR2 FNYEAQ. This CDR3 has 14 residues. Here the CDR3 DNA reads TGTGCCAGCAGTTCTTATCATTCCACCGGGGAGCTGTTTTTT. Its protein is CASSSYHSTGELFF.

The chain carries TRBV29-1 and TRBJ1-1, with a possible D match to TRBD1 (6 bases). The CDR3 loop spans 11 amino acids. Trimming pared 6 bases from V and 11 bases from J, leaving 16 bases between. CDR1 is SQVTM and CDR2 is ANQGSEA in the germline V gene. In DNA form, the CDR3 reads TGCAGCGTCTGGACAGAGGCATTGGCTTTCTTT. It encodes CSVWTEALAFF. The full variable domain, in which reference TRBV29-1 and TRBJ1-1 provide the parts outside the CDR3, is SAVISQKPSRDICQRGTSLTIQCQVDSQVTMMFWYRQQPGQSLTLIATANQGSEATYESGFVIDKFPISRPNLTFSTLTVSNMSPEDSSIYLCSVWTEALAFFGQGTRLTVV.

The chain combines TRBV5-1 with TRBJ1-1; 7 bases match TRBD1. Looked up from germline, CDR1 is SGHRS and CDR2 is YFSETQ. After removal of 4 bases from V and 2 bases from J, the junction contained 8 bases not matched to a gene. CDR3 length equals 15 residues. CDR3: CASSLTGVTNTEAFF. The DNA for the CDR3 is TGCGCCAGCAGCCTTACAGGGGTCACCAACACTGAAGCTTTCTTT.

This clone was detected once. This chain links TRBV27 with TRBJ1-6; a possible D gene is TRBD1 (5 bases). This CDR3 contains 15 residues. Germline CDR1 MNHEY, CDR2 SMNVEV (reference sequence). Trimming stripped 5 bases from V and 4 bases from J, with 12 bases between. The CDR3 DNA reads as TGTGCCAGCAGTACCTACGACAGTTATAATTCACCCCTCCACTTT. Translated: CASSTYDSYNSPLHF.

The rearrangement joins TRBV5-1 to TRBJ2-3; no clear D gene. V lost 0 bases, J lost 0 bases, and 2 bases lay in between. CDR1 SGHRS and CDR2 YFSETQ come from the germline V gene. The CDR3 runs 13 residues. CDR3 nucleotides: TGCGCCAGCAGCTTGGCCAGCACAGATACGCAGTATTTT. Translated, it gives CASSLASTDTQYF.

The V call is TRBV10-1, the J call TRBJ2-3; 9 bases are shared with TRBD2. This CDR3 contains 18 residues. With 2 bases clipped from V and 0 bases from J, the junction kept 9 bases outside the gene matches. Per the germline V gene, CDR1 is WNHNN and CDR2 is SYGVQD (reference sequence). The CDR3 reads CASSEGSGGRHSTDTQYF. CDR3 sequence (DNA): TGCGCCAGCAGTGAGGGAAGCGGGGGGCGTCATAGCACAGATACGCAGTATTTT.

This chain joins TRBV9 and TRBJ1-6; D may be TRBD1 (5 bases). CDR3 length: 14 residues. Germline V gives CDR1 SGDLS, CDR2 YYNGEE. Deletions cut 4 bases from V and 8 bases from J, with 13 bases between. CDR3 amino acids: CASSPRGADSPLHF. The CDR3 DNA follows: TGTGCCAGCAGCCCCCGGGGCGCGGATTCACCCCTCCACTTT.

The chain employs TRBV7-2 and TRBJ2-3, with D possibly matching TRBD1 (5 bases). There are 11 residues in the CDR3. Germline V gene lookup returns CDR1 SGHTA and CDR2 FQGNSA. Trimming left V 8 bases short and J 6 bases short, with 9 bases between. CDR3 DNA sequence: TGTGCCAGCGCAGGGTCCGATACGCAGTATTTT. It yields the protein CASAGSDTQYF.

The rearrangement uses TRBV5-8 and TRBJ1-2, with D perhaps matching TRBD1 (5 bases). V lost 4 bases, J lost 0 bases, and 13 bases lay in between. In germline, CDR1 is SGHTS, CDR2 YDEGEE. The length of the CDR3 is 15 residues. CDR3 in amino acids: CASSPQGIANYGYTF. The CDR3 DNA is TGTGCCAGCAGCCCGCAGGGAATCGCTAACTATGGCTACACCTTC.